These 14 T cell receptor beta chains were all obtained from the same sample, sequenced in a study of memory CD4+ T cells and cytomegalovirus serostatus. The sort gate was single viable CD3+CD4+CD8-CD45RO+ cells for memory CD4+ T cells. Repertoires were generated with immunoSEQ multiplex PCR, while TCRdb's copy carries only in-frame clones and drops some. The table lists tens of thousands of clones, roughly 78% of them singletons. The sample taken for sequencing was memory CD4+ T cells from blood. The origin of the receptors is an adult in good health and CMV-seronegative.

V is TRBV30 and J is TRBJ2-6; possibly TRBD1 or TRBD2 for D (6 bases each). Between the trimmed V and J ends, which lost 8 bases and 4 bases, there was a span of 9 bases. The CDR3 spans 12 residues. CDR1 is GTSNPN and CDR2 is SVGIG in the germline V gene (reference sequence). This chain's CDR3 is CARGDGANVLTF. The DNA of the CDR3 is TGTGCCAGGGGGGACGGGGCCAACGTCCTGACTTTC.

This sequence joins TRBV19 and TRBJ1-5, with a possible D match to TRBD1 (6 bases). This CDR3 has 15 residues. The germline V gene has CDR1 LNHDA and CDR2 SQIVND (reference sequence). Trimming pared 5 bases from V and 5 bases from J, leaving 16 bases between. The CDR3, as DNA: TGTGCCAGTAGTCTCGAGAGGGGGGGGCATCAGCCCCAGCATTTT. Translating gives CASSLERGGHQPQHF.

There are a few counts of this clone. This chain links TRBV18 with TRBJ1-2, with D uncertain. The CDR3 runs to 14 residues. Per the germline V gene, CDR1 is KGHSH and CDR2 is LQKENI. Trimming took off 2 bases at V and 4 bases at J, with 11 bases between the two ends. In DNA form, the CDR3 reads TGTGCCAGCTCACCAACCCAAACGGGCTATGGCTACACCTTC. This translates into CASSPTQTGYGYTF.

V is TRBV9 and J is TRBJ2-3; 9 nucleotides match TRBD1. This CDR3 is 15 amino acids long. V lost 0 bases and J lost 3; bases outside the gene matches: 2. Germline-derived CDR1 and CDR2 are SGDLS and YYNGEE. Here the CDR3 DNA reads TGTGCCAGCAGCGTAGGACAGGGGGTGACAGATACGCAGTATTTT. Protein product: CASSVGQGVTDTQYF.

The gene calls are TRBV11-3 and TRBJ2-7; TRBD1 matches 8 bases. The V gene's germline CDR1 is SGHNT and CDR2 YENEEA. V shed 3 bases, J shed 4 bases, and the junction held 8 bases outside the gene matches. CDR3 length: 15 residues. CDR3 amino acids: CASSLRSGTGYEQYF. CDR3 nucleotide sequence: TGTGCCAGCAGCTTGCGTTCCGGGACAGGTTACGAGCAGTACTTC. Filled out from reference TRBV11-3 and TRBJ2-7, the complete variable domain reads EAGVVQSPRYKIIEKKQPVAFWCNPISGHNTLYWYLQNLGQGPELLIRYENEEAVDDSQLPKDRFSAERLKGVDSTLKIQPAELGDSAVYLCASSLRSGTGYEQYFGPGTRLTVT.

The chain carries TRBV15 and TRBJ1-5; no clear D gene. CDR3 size: 13 residues. Germline V gene data show CDR1 as LNHNV and CDR2 as YYDKDF (reference sequence). Deletions cut 8 bases from V and 0 bases from J, with 8 bases between. The chain's CDR3 is CATGYDSNQPQHF. As DNA, the CDR3 is TGTGCCACCGGGTATGATAGCAATCAGCCCCAGCATTTT.

The chain employs TRBV28 and TRBJ1-4; D is ambiguous. The V and J ends lost 1 base and 8 bases respectively, with 14 bases between them. Germline V gene lookup returns CDR1 MDHEN and CDR2 SYDVKM. This CDR3 is built from 15 residues. The CDR3 nucleotides are TGTGCCAGCAGTTTATTGGGGTATGAGTCCGAAAAACTGTTTTTT. Residues: CASSLLGYESEKLFF.

This clone appeared a single time. At one boundary the junction diverges from the germline segment, which might be a read error. V is TRBV30 and J is TRBJ1-3, with TRBD1 matching over 9 bases. The CDR3 covers 12 residues. CDR1 and CDR2 (germline): GTSNPN, SVGIG (reference sequence). CDR3 bases: TGTGCCTGGAGTTCCTTTCGGGACAGGGTGAATTTT. Protein: CAWSSFRDRVNF.

The rearrangement uses TRBV7-9 and TRBJ2-3; the D gene is possibly TRBD1 (6 bases). Germline V gene data show CDR1 as SEHNR and CDR2 as FQNEAQ (reference sequence). Between the trimmed V and J ends, which lost 5 bases and 6 bases, there was a span of 9 bases. The CDR3 consists of 12 residues. CDR3 nucleotide sequence: TGTGCCAGCAGCCCTGACAGGGATACGCAGTATTTT. Translating it yields CASSPDRDTQYF.

The CDR3 DNA reads TGCGCCAGCAGCCCGGGCGGGACGGAAAATGAAAAACTGTTTTTT. This encodes CASSPGGTENEKLFF. This sequence joins TRBV5-1 and TRBJ1-4; weak D call: TRBD1 (5 bases). Germline V gene data show CDR1 as SGHRS and CDR2 as YFSETQ. V lost 4 bases and J 5 bases, leaving 15 bases between the germline ends. This CDR3 has 15 amino acids. Full variable domain (outside the CDR3, taken from reference TRBV5-1 and TRBJ1-4): KAGVTQTPRYLIKTRGQQVTLSCSPISGHRSVSWYQQTPGQGLQFLFEYFSETQRNKGNFPGRFSGRQFSNSRSEMNVSTLELGDSALYLCASSPGGTENEKLFFGSGTQLSVL.

This chain connects TRBV11-2 to TRBJ1-2; tentatively, D is TRBD1 (6 bases). The germline V gene has CDR1 SGHAT and CDR2 FQNNGV. The CDR3 spans 14 residues. The V and J ends lost 3 bases and 2 bases respectively, with 10 bases between them. CDR3 in DNA: TGTGCCAGCAGCTTTCGACAGGCCAACTATGGCTACACCTTC. This gives the protein CASSFRQANYGYTF.

This chain connects TRBV10-3 to TRBJ1-1; weak D call: TRBD1 (6 bases). This CDR3 has 15 amino acids. Germline lookup yields CDR1 ENHRY and CDR2 SYGVKD. Trimming removed 10 bases from V and 5 bases from J, with 23 bases in between. CDR3 nucleotide sequence: TGTGCCACGCGGCAGAGCGGGGGCGGTGGGACTGAAGCTTTCTTT. It specifies CATRQSGGGGTEAFF.

This clone was observed a handful of times. This chain joins TRBV6-5 and TRBJ1-1; D is unclear. The V end lost 5 bases, the J end lost 8 bases, and 12 bases lay between the germline ends. CDR1 and CDR2 from the germline V gene are MNHEY and SVGAGI. The CDR3 covers 12 residues. The CDR3 DNA follows: TGTGCCAGCAGTCTTAGAGGCGGGGAAGCTTTCTTT. Protein product: CASSLRGGEAFF.

The chain combines TRBV2 with TRBJ1-3; no reliable D call. This CDR3 has 15 residues. Trimming took 3 bases from V and 3 from J, leaving 12 bases between them. The germline CDR1 and CDR2 sequences are SNHLY and FYNNEI. The CDR3 spells CASSDSPLFGNTIYF. The CDR3 region has the DNA TGTGCCAGCAGTGATAGCCCCCTATTTGGAAACACCATATATTTT.